The clone carrying this T cell receptor beta chain is a singleton in its sample. TCRdb's copy holds only in-frame clones and misses some; the assay was immunoSEQ multiplex PCR. The sample has about 100,000 clones; around 88% are singletons. Germline trimming cut 1 base from V and 6 bases from J; bases unmatched to any gene: 14. This CDR3 comprises 18 residues. In germline, CDR1 is SGHTA, CDR2 FQGTGA. This entry comes from a study of blood T cell repertoires in COVID-19. Study details: Sites across the United States, Italy and Spain contributed samples from acute and convalescent COVID-19. T cells, B-cell-depleted T cells, or PBMCs supplied cDNA or gDNA.

The sequence derives from a human donor in a cohort sampled during active COVID-19. Sequencing was done on a sample of peripheral blood. J is TRBJ2-1 and V is TRBV7-3; the match to TRBD2 covers 8 bases. The CDR3 sequence is CASSLKGGRRLAGNEQFF. The DNA of the CDR3 is TGTGCCAGCAGCTTAAAGGGCGGGAGGCGCCTGGCGGGCAATGAGCAGTTCTTC.